This TCR beta chain originates from a study of OX40 agonist ivuxolimab in advanced cancers. Produced via immunoSEQ multiplex PCR; TCRdb's table is partial and in-frame only. The sample records tens of thousands of clones, roughly 86% being singletons. J was trimmed by 4 bases and V by 2 bases; bases with no gene match: 5. In germline, CDR1 is MNHEY, CDR2 SVGAGI. CDR3 length: 15 residues. The chain uses TRBV6-5 and TRBJ1-1, with 9 bases lining up with TRBD1. Source: CD4+ or CD8+ T cells sorted from blood, taken in a trial of the OX40 agonist ivuxolimab. The sequence was collected from an adult with an advanced solid tumor such as melanoma, head and neck, liver or kidney cancer. CDR3 in DNA: TGTGCCAGCAGTTACCTGGGACAGGGTGCCACTGAAGCTTTCTTT. It encodes CASSYLGQGATEAFF.